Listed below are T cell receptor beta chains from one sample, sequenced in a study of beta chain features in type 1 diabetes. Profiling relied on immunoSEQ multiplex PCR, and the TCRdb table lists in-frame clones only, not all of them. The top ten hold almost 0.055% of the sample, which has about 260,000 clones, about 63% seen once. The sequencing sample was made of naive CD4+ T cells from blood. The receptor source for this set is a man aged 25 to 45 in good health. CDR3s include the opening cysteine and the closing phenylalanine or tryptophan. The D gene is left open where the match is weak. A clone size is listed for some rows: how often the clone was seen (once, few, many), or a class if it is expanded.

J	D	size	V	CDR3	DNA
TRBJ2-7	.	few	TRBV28	CASSSTGRMDYEQYF	TGTGCCAGCAGTTCTACGGGACGGATGGATTACGAGCAGTACTTC
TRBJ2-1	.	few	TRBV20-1	CSASQGNEQFF	TGCAGTGCTAGTCAGGGAAATGAGCAGTTCTTC
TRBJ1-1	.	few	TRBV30	CAGGGAAHTEAFF	TGTGCCGGGGGAGGGGCAGCGCACACTGAAGCTTTCTTT
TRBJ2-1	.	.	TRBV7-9	CASSLDTYNEQFF	TGTGCCAGCAGCTTAGACACCTACAATGAGCAGTTCTTC
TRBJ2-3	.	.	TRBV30	CAWAPGEGDTQYF	TGTGCCTGGGCACCAGGGGAAGGAGATACGCAGTATTTT
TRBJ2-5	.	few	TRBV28	CASSPLGRANQETQYF	TGTGCCAGCAGTCCCTTAGGCAGGGCGAATCAAGAGACCCAGTACTTC
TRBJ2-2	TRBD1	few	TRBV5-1	CASSWDSPYTGELFF	TGCGCCAGCAGCTGGGACAGTCCCTACACCGGGGAGCTGTTTTTT
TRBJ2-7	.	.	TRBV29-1	CSVAGGQLSSYEQYF	TGCAGCGTAGCCGGGGGACAGCTAAGCTCCTACGAGCAGTACTTC
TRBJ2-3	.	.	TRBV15	CATRALGGPRDTQYF	TGTGCCACCAGAGCCTTGGGGGGGCCGAGGGATACGCAGTATTTT
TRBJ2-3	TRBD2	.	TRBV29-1	CSVFLAGVPDTQYF	TGCAGCGTTTTCCTAGCGGGAGTACCAGATACGCAGTATTTT
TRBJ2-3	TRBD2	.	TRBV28	CASSPAGAPGTDTQYF	TGTGCCAGCAGCCCAGCGGGAGCCCCGGGCACAGATACGCAGTATTTT
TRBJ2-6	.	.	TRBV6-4	CASRPNSGANVLTF	TGTGCCAGCAGACCCAATTCTGGGGCCAACGTCCTGACTTTC
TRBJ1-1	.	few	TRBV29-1	CSVAPRLNTEAFF	TGCAGCGTTGCTCCCAGATTGAACACTGAAGCTTTCTTT
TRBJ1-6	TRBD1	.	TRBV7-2	CASSSTGQGTALHF	TGTGCCAGCAGCAGCACGGGACAGGGTACGGCCCTCCACTTT
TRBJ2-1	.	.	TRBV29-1	CSVRIRVYNEQFF	TGCAGCGTTAGGATCCGGGTTTACAATGAGCAGTTCTTC
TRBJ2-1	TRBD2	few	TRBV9	CASSVGLADSSYNEQFF	TGTGCCAGCAGCGTAGGACTAGCGGACAGCTCCTACAATGAGCAGTTCTTC
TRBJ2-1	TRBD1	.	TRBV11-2	CASSSVRDREQFF	TGTGCCAGCAGCTCAGTCCGGGACAGGGAGCAGTTCTTC
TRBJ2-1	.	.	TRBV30	CAWSVPGNSYNEQFF	TGTGCCTGGAGTGTACCTGGGAACTCCTACAATGAGCAGTTCTTC
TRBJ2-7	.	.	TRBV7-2	CASSLVGRVLTYEQYF	TGTGCCAGCAGCTTAGTCGGCAGGGTACTAACCTACGAGCAGTACTTC
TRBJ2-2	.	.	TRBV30	CAWSVDYIITGELFF	TGTGCCTGGAGTGTCGACTATATTATAACCGGGGAGCTGTTTTTT
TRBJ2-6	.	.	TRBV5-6	CASRDRPKSSGANVLTF	TGTGCCAGCAGGGATAGACCTAAGAGCTCTGGGGCCAACGTCCTGACTTTC
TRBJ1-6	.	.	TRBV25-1	CASSESRPGSPLHF	TGTGCCAGCAGTGAATCAAGGCCAGGGTCACCCCTCCACTTT
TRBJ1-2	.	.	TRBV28	CASSQVNYGYTF	TGTGCCAGCAGCCAGGTGAACTATGGCTACACCTTC
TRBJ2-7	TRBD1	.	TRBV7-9	CASSLRSGQGAYEQYF	TGTGCCAGCAGCCTCCGATCGGGACAGGGGGCCTACGAGCAGTACTTC
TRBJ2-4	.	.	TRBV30	CAWRGSPGIQYF	TGTGCCTGGAGGGGCAGCCCAGGCATTCAGTACTTC
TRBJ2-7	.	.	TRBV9	CASSVVRARPEQYF	TGTGCCAGCAGCGTAGTGAGGGCAAGGCCCGAGCAGTACTTC
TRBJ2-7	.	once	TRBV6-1	CASLGGRGSYEQYF	TGTGCCAGCCTTGGGGGTCGCGGCTCATACGAGCAGTACTTC
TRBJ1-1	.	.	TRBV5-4	CASSLSGTPNTEAFF	TGTGCCAGCAGCTTGAGCGGAACTCCGAACACTGAAGCTTTCTTT
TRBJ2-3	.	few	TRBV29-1	CSVNAGRTDTQYF	TGCAGCGTTAACGCTGGCCGCACAGATACGCAGTATTTT
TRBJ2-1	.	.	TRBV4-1	CASSQGSAVSYNEQFF	TGCGCCAGCAGCCAAGGTTCGGCCGTCTCCTACAATGAGCAGTTCTTC
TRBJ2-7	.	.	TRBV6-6	CASSYSRRGQAYEQYF	TGTGCCAGCAGTTACTCGAGAAGGGGCCAGGCCTACGAGCAGTACTTC
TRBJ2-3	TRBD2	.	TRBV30	CAWSQGLAGSGSTDTQYF	TGTGCCTGGAGCCAGGGACTAGCGGGATCCGGTTCCACAGATACGCAGTATTTT
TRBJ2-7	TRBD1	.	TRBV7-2	CASSADRVKSYEQYF	TGTGCCAGCAGCGCGGACAGGGTGAAGTCCTACGAGCAGTACTTC
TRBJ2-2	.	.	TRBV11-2	CASSLAEGTGELFF	TGTGCCAGCAGCTTAGCGGAGGGCACCGGGGAGCTGTTTTTT
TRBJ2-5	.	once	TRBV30	CALDRGGGETQYF	TGTGCCCTGGATAGGGGTGGCGGGGAGACCCAGTACTTC
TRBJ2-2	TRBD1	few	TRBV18	CASSRQGASTGELFF	TGTGCCAGCTCACGACAGGGGGCGAGCACCGGGGAGCTGTTTTTT
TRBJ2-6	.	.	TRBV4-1	CASSHPPGSGANVLTF	TGCGCCAGCAGCCACCCTCCGGGGTCTGGGGCCAACGTCCTGACTTTC
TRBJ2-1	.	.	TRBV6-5	CASSSGYNYNQQFF	TGTGCCAGCAGTAGTGGCTATAACTACAATCAGCAGTTCTTC
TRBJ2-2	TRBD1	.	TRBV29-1	CSVRGQGPRTGELFF	TGCAGCGTCAGAGGACAGGGGCCACGGACCGGGGAGCTGTTTTTT
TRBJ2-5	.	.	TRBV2	CARRPYLETQYF	TGTGCCAGACGACCGTACCTGGAGACCCAGTACTTC
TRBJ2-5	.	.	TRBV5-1	CASSLGLGKQETQYF	TGCGCCAGCAGCTTGGGACTGGGAAAACAAGAGACCCAGTACTTC
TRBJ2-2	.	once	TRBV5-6	CASSTEPNTGELFF	TGTGCCAGCAGCACGGAGCCGAACACCGGGGAGCTGTTTTTT
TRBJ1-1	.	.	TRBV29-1	CSVVPRTPNTEAFF	TGCAGCGTTGTTCCTCGGACACCGAACACTGAAGCTTTCTTT
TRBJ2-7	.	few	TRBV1	CTSSPPGDSVWQYF	TGCACCAGCAGCCCACCAGGGGACTCGGTCTGGCAGTACTTC
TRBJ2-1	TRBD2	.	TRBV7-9	CASSQASGRNEQFF	TGTGCCAGCAGCCAAGCTAGCGGGCGGAATGAGCAGTTCTTC
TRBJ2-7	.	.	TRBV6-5	CATGRGLEQYF	TGTGCCACCGGGAGGGGGCTCGAGCAGTACTTC
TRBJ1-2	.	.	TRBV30	CAWSVQSTLGGYTF	TGTGCCTGGAGTGTACAATCGACCCTCGGGGGCTACACCTTC